The 14 T cell receptor beta chains below all came from one sample that was sequenced in a study of beta chain features in type 1 diabetes. Expressed TCRB transcripts got sequenced, as all isolated RNA was reverse transcribed. TCRdb's table, derived via immunoSEQ multiplex PCR, lists solely in-frame clones and lacks some. The sample has around 500,000 clones, over 10% seen once; the top ten hold 0.045% to 0.06%. The sequenced material came from naive CD4+ T cells from blood. The origin of the receptors is a young woman in good health.

This chain connects TRBV5-1 to TRBJ2-1; D call uncertain. The CDR3 extends over 18 amino acids. With 0 bases removed from V and 4 bases from J, the gap between germline ends came to 20 bases. CDR1 SGHRS and CDR2 YFSETQ come from the germline V gene. The CDR3 here is CASSLGRVTHQVYNEQFF. CDR3 bases: TGCGCCAGCAGCTTGGGTCGGGTTACCCACCAGGTTTACAATGAGCAGTTCTTC.

The chain joins TRBV9 to TRBJ2-1, with TRBD1 matching 10 bases. The germline CDR1 and CDR2 sequences are SGDLS and YYNGEE. The CDR3 runs to 15 residues. V was clipped by 1 base and J by 8 bases; unmatched bases: 6. The CDR3 sequence: CASSVRDRGLDEQFF. The CDR3 bases are TGTGCCAGCAGCGTAAGGGACAGGGGTCTGGATGAGCAGTTCTTC.

This clone appeared a few times. The rearrangement uses TRBV18 and TRBJ2-1; D is unresolved. The ends were cut back, 0 bases at V and 8 bases at J, with 5 bases in the middle. Germline V CDR1 and CDR2: KGHSH, LQKENI. This CDR3 region has 12 residues. The CDR3 DNA follows: TGTGCCAGCTCACCACCCGGCTATGAGCAGTTCTTC. Its protein product is CASSPPGYEQFF.

This clone has a handful of counts. This rearrangement joins TRBV10-3 to TRBJ1-2; 10 bases match TRBD1. Germline assignment: CDR1 ENHRY and CDR2 SYGVKD. The CDR3 runs 14 residues. V dropped 7 bases and J dropped 6; count of bases not matched to a gene: 8. CDR3 loop: CAIKRTGGTHGYTF. CDR3 DNA sequence: TGTGCCATCAAGAGGACAGGGGGGACGCATGGCTACACCTTC.

This clone appeared a few times. The chain combines TRBV6-1 with TRBJ2-4, with 7 bases identical to TRBD2. Germline V lookup: CDR1 MNHNS, CDR2 SASEGT. CDR3 length: 14 amino acids. J lost 9 bases, V lost 2 bases, and 7 bases had no gene match. CDR3 nucleotides: TGTGCCAGCAGTGAAAAGCTAGCGGAGGCCATTCAGTACTTC. It is translated as CASSEKLAEAIQYF.

The rearrangement joins TRBV5-6 to TRBJ1-1; no definite D call. The CDR3 has 15 amino acids. Looked up from germline, CDR1 is SGHDT and CDR2 is YYEEEE. The ends were cut back, 3 bases at V and 0 bases at J, with 12 bases in the middle. The CDR3 DNA sequence: TGTGCCAGCAGCTATCGACATGGGTTGAACACTGAAGCTTTCTTT. Translated: CASSYRHGLNTEAFF.

This clone was seen more than once but under ten times. The chain has TRBV10-3 and TRBJ2-1, with 14 nucleotides matching TRBD2. CDR1 ENHRY and CDR2 SYGVKD come from the germline V gene. With V trimmed by 7 bases and J by 7 bases, 9 bases remained unmatched. This CDR3 spans 16 amino acids. CDR3 sequence (DNA): TGTGCCATCACGCGGGGACTAGCGGGAGTGGGGAATGAGCAGTTCTTC. Protein product: CAITRGLAGVGNEQFF.

This clone has a handful of counts. The chain is built from TRBV4-3 and TRBJ1-1; no firm D call. Trimming stripped 1 base from V and 0 bases from J, with 9 bases between. CDR1 LGHNA and CDR2 YSLEER come from the germline V gene. The CDR3 covers 15 residues. The CDR3 DNA is TGCGCCAGCAGCCAAGTTCCCACGGTGAACACTGAAGCTTTCTTT. It translates to CASSQVPTVNTEAFF.

The chain has TRBV9 and TRBJ2-3; D is unresolved. Germline values: CDR1 SGDLS, CDR2 YYNGEE. V lost 0 bases and J 2 bases, leaving 10 bases between the germline ends. The CDR3 has 15 amino acids. DNA for the CDR3: TGTGCCAGCAGCGTAGCCAGGAGATCCACAGATACGCAGTATTTT. It yields the protein CASSVARRSTDTQYF.

This clone was counted between two and nine times. CDR3 bases: TGTGCCAGCAGCCACGGCAGGGTTGATGGCTACACCTTC. Its translation: CASSHGRVDGYTF. The chain carries TRBV14 and TRBJ1-2, with D maybe TRBD1 (5 bases). This CDR3 is 13 amino acids long. CDR1 and CDR2 (germline): SGHDN, FVKESK. V was trimmed by 3 bases and J by 6 bases, leaving 11 bases between them.

This clone has a handful of counts. The chain joins TRBV29-1 to TRBJ2-4, with D perhaps being TRBD1 or TRBD2 (7 bases each). The CDR3 covers 16 residues. CDR1 is SQVTM and CDR2 is ANQGSEA in the germline V gene. With 5 bases removed from V and 0 bases from J, the gap between germline ends came to 17 bases. Here the CDR3 DNA reads TGCAGCGTTTTTAGGGGAGGGGGCATAGCCAAAAACATTCAGTACTTC. Translated: CSVFRGGGIAKNIQYF.

This chain uses TRBV7-9 with TRBJ1-2; the D is unclear. The CDR3 is made up of 14 amino acids. Germline loops: CDR1 SEHNR, CDR2 FQNEAQ (reference sequence). Trimming took 1 base from V and 4 from J, leaving 10 bases between them. In DNA, the CDR3 is TGTGCCAGCAGCTTAGGTTCTGGAACCTATGGCTACACCTTC. Translated, it gives CASSLGSGTYGYTF.

The rearrangement joins TRBV7-9 to TRBJ1-2; 7 bases align to TRBD1. This CDR3 comprises 14 residues. Trimming cost V 5 bases and J 4 bases; bases outside gene matches: 7. The germline V gene has CDR1 SEHNR and CDR2 FQNEAQ (reference sequence). The DNA of the CDR3 is TGTGCCAGCAGCCCGGGACAGAATACCTATGGCTACACCTTC. It translates to CASSPGQNTYGYTF. The full variable domain, rest sourced from reference TRBV7-9 and TRBJ1-2, is DTGVSQNPRHKITKRGQNVTFRCDPISEHNRLYWYRQTLGQGPEFLTYFQNEAQLEKSRLLSDRFSAERPKGSFSTLEIQRTEQGDSAMYLCASSPGQNTYGYTFGSGTRLTVV.

This clone was seen a few times. The chain couples TRBV4-1 to TRBJ2-5, with 11 bases identical to TRBD2. This CDR3 spans 17 amino acids. The ends lost 0 bases at V and 5 bases at J; junction bases unmatched: 8. Per the germline V gene, CDR1 is MGHRA and CDR2 is YSYEKL. DNA for the CDR3: TGCGCCAGCAGCCAAGAGGGTAGCGGGGGGGCCGGTGAGACCCAGTACTTC. This gives the protein CASSQEGSGGAGETQYF.